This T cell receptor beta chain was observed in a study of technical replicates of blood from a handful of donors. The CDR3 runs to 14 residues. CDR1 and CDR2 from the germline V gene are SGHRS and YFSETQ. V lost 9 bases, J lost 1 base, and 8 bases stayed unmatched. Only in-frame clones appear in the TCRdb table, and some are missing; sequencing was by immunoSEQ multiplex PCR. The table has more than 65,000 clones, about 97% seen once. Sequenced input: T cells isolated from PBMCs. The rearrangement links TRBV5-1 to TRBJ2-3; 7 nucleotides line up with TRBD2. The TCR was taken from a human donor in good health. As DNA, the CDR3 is TGCGCCACCACTGGGACTACGGGCACAGATACGCAGTATTTT. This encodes CATTGTTGTDTQYF.